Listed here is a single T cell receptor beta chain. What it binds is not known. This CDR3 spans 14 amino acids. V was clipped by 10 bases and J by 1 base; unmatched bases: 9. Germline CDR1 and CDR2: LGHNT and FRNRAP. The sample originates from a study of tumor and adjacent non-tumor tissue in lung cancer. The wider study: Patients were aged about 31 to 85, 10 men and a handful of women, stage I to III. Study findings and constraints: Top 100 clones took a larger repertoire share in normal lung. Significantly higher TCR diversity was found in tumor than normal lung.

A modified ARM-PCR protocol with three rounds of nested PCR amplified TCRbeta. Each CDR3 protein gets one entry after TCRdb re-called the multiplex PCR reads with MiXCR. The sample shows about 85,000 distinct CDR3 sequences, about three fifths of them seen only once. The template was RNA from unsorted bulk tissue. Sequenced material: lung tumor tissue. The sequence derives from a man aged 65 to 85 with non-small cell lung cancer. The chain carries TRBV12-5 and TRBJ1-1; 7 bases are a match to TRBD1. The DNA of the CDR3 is TGTGCTAATACTCCGGGACAGCAGAACACTGAAGCTTTCTTT. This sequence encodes CANTPGQQNTEAFF.